The present T cell receptor (beta chain) was sequenced within a study of blood T cell repertoires in COVID-19 (dated by TCRdb to 2018 to 2021). For context, the study as a whole: Samples covering the acute and convalescent phases of COVID-19 were provided by collaborators in the United States, Italy and Spain. A freely available public database, intended as a resource for researchers studying the immune response to SARS-CoV-2, is where the repertoires were released. Where available, HLA class I and class II types were obtained from metadata supplied by the sample provider rather than from assay-based typing. Samples came from the ongoing ImmuneRACE study (first 160 participants) plus 1,254 subjects from 6 global collaborators. The sample metadata nearly always contained a de-identified subject ID, COVID-19 status, age in years and sex. The prospective study material was composed of cDNA or gDNA derived from T cells, B-cell-depleted T cells, or PBMCs. Deeply sampled blood TCRbeta repertoires from subjects exposed to, actively infected with, or recovered from COVID-19 were included in the dataset.

CDR1 LNHDA and CDR2 SQIVND were looked up in the germline V gene (reference sequence). V is cut back by 3 bases and J by 8 bases, with 12 bases in the junction unmatched. From the cysteine through the phenylalanine, the CDR3 covers 16 amino acids. CDR3 DNA only is kept here, 48 bases in frame from base 1. The paper as a whole reports these results and caveats: The amount of clinical and demographic metadata varied by source and participant and was provided uncurated.

As regards this clone: Its antigen is unknown. No quality values exist for individual bases; no much larger clone is one base distant.

TCRbeta CDR3 regions were amplified from genomic DNA by means of the immunoSEQ Assay, a bias-controlled multiplex PCR. In the original analysis: Within the assay, amplification of reference gene primers was used to estimate how many nucleated cells each sample contained. Sequence reads were collapsed and filtered to measure the absolute abundance of every unique TCRbeta CDR3 rearrangement. For each sample, productive Simpson clonality was calculated as the square root of Simpson's diversity index over productive rearrangements. TCRdb retrieved this table from immuneACCESS and kept in-frame rearrangements only. Not all clones are present; in checked studies, unresolved V genes account for under half, and no reason is known for the remainder. Clone size and V and J calls were adopted from that table, with D and trimming inferred from the DNA. In this sample the table shows under 250,000 clones, roughly 88% of which occur a single time. Around 6.5% of the sample is held by the ten biggest clonotypes.

At one collaborating source in Seattle, patients were enrolled during active infection and were followed longitudinally through the course of disease. The collaborating institutions used their own protocols to collect whole blood in K2EDTA tubes. For TCRbeta analysis, collaborator samples were shipped as frozen whole blood, as isolated PBMCs, or as DNA extracted from either sample type. Sample: peripheral blood. The V gene is TRBV19 and the J gene is TRBJ1-1; 10 bases in the junction line up with TRBD1. The receptor was derived from a woman between 25 and 40 years old with COVID-19, enrolled during active disease. The nucleotides are TGTGCCAGTAGTATTCCGGGACAGGGGACGCCAGGCGAAGCTTTCTTT. Its protein product is CASSIPGQGTPGEAFF.